This T cell receptor beta chain originates from a study of T-cell memory formation after mild COVID-19. Study information: Largely, TCR clusters stayed within a single donor.

The CDR3 sequence is 15 residues long. Germline CDR1 reads SGHTA; CDR2 reads FQGNSA. Trimming took 5 bases from V and 4 from J, leaving 17 bases between them. Study conclusions and caveats: Some SARS-CoV-2-responding clones were already detected in memory before infection.

As concerns this clonotype: The antigen is undetermined.

TCRdb re-called the 5' RACE reads with MiXCR, one entry per CDR3 protein. The table includes about 210,000 distinct CDR3 sequences, around 30% detected once. The chain links TRBV7-2 to TRBJ1-2, with D maybe TRBD1 (6 bases). The TCR sequence derives from an adult woman who had mild COVID-19 (a few samples of this study predate the infection). Cell type and time point are not known. Material for sequencing was PBMCs or a T cell subset sorted from them (not recorded which). CDR3 DNA sequence: TGTGCCAGCAGCAACGACAGGATGGGAGTCTATGGCTACACCTTC. Translation: CASSNDRMGVYGYTF.